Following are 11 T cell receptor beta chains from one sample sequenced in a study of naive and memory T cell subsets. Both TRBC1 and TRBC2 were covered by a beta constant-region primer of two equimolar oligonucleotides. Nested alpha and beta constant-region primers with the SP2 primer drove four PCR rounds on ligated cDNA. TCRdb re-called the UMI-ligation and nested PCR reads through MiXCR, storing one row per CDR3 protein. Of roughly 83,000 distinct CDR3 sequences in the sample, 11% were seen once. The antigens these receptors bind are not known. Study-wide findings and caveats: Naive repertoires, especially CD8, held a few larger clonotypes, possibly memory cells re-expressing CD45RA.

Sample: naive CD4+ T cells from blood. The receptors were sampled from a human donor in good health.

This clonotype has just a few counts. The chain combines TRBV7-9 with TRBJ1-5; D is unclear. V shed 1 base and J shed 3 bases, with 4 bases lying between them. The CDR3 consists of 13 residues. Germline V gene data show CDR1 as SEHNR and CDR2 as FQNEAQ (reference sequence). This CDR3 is CASSLVDNQPQHF. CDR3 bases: TGTGCCAGCAGCTTAGTGGACAATCAGCCCCAGCATTTT.

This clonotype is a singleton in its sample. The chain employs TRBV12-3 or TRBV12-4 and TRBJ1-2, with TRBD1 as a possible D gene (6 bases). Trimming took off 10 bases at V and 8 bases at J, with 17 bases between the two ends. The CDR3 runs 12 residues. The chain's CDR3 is CATMLGASGYTF. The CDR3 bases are TGTGCCACCATGTTGGGGGCGTCCGGCTACACCTTC.

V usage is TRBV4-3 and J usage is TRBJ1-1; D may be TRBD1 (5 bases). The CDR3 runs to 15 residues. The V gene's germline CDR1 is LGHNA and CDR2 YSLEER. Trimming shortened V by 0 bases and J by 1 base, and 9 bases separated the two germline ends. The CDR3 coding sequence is TGCGCCAGCAGCCAAGATTGGGACCGGAACACTGAAGCTTTCTTT. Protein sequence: CASSQDWDRNTEAFF.

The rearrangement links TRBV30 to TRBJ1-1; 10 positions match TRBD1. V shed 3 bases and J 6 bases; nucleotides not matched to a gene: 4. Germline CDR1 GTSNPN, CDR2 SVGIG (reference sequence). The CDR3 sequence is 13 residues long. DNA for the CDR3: TGTGCCTGGAGCAGACAGGGGGCCTCTGAAGCTTTCTTT. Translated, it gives CAWSRQGASEAFF.

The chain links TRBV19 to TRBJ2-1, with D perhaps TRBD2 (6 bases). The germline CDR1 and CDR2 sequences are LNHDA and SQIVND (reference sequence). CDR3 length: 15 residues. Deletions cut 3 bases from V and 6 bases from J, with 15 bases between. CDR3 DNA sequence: TGTGCCAGTAGTATCGGAGGGAGTGCCCGCAATGAGCAGTTCTTC. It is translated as CASSIGGSARNEQFF.

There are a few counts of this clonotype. CDR3 bases: TGCAGTGCTAGAGATTTGGGGGGGGGCCCTGGCACCGGGGAGCTGTTTTTT. This encodes CSARDLGGGPGTGELFF. The chain recombines TRBV20-1 with TRBJ2-2, with D perhaps TRBD2 (7 bases). The CDR3 has 17 amino acids. Per the germline V gene, CDR1 is DFQATT and CDR2 is SNEGSKA (reference sequence). V dropped 0 bases and J dropped 4 bases, with 18 bases sitting between them.

CDR3 in DNA: TGCGCCAGCAGCCGGGGACAGGGCGAGCAGTACTTC. Translation: CASSRGQGEQYF. This chain connects TRBV5-1 to TRBJ2-7; TRBD1 aligns across 9 bases. Losses at the gene ends were 4 bases for V and 6 bases for J; bases not matched to a gene: 2. There are 12 residues in the CDR3. From germline, CDR1 is SGHRS and CDR2 YFSETQ.

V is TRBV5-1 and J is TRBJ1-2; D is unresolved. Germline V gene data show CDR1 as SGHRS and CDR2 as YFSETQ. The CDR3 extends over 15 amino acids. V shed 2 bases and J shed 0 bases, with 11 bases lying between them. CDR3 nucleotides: TGCGCCAGCAGCTTAGTCGCTGCTGCTAACTATGGCTACACCTTC. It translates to CASSLVAAANYGYTF.

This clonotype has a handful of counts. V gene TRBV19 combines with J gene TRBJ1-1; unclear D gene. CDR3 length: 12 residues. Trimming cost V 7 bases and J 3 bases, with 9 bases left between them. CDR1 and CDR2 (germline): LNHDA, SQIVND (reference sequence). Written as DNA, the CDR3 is TGTGCCAGTACAGCTAGCTACACTGAAGCTTTCTTT. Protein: CASTASYTEAFF. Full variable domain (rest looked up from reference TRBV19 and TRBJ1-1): DGGITQSPKYLFRKEGQNVTLSCEQNLNHDAMYWYRQDPGQGLRLIYYSQIVNDFQKGDIAEGYSVSREKKESFPLTVTSAQKNPTAFYLCASTASYTEAFFGQGTRLTVV.

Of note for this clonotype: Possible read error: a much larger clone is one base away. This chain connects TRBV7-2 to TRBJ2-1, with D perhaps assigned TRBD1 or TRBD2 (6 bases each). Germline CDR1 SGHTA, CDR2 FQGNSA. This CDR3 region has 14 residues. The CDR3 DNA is TGTGCCAGCAGCTCCCAAGGGGGGCCCAATGTGCAGTTCTTC. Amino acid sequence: CASSSQGGPNVQFF.

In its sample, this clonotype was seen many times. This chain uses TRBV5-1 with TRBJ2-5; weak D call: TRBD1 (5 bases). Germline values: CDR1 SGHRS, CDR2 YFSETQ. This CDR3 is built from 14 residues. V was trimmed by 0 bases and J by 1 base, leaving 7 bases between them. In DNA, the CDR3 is TGCGCCAGCAGCTTGGGACAGCCCCAAGAGACCCAGTACTTC. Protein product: CASSLGQPQETQYF.